These 20 T cell receptor beta chains share one sample of origin, sequenced in a study of cytomegalovirus exposure and HLA in healthy donors. The table came from immunoSEQ multiplex PCR; TCRdb's copy has only in-frame clones and leaves some out. The sample shows under 75,000 clones, around four fifths of them seen only once. Sequencing was done on a sample of PBMCs. Every receptor here comes from a man aged 25 to 40 in good health and CMV-seronegative.

V is TRBV5-1 and J is TRBJ2-2; possible D gene TRBD1, 5 bases. The ends were cut back, 2 bases at V and 1 base at J, with 9 bases in the middle. Germline loops: CDR1 SGHRS, CDR2 YFSETQ. This CDR3 has 15 amino acids. As DNA, the CDR3 is TGCGCCAGCAGCTTACCTACAGGGAACACCGGGGAGCTGTTTTTT. This sequence encodes CASSLPTGNTGELFF.

This rearrangement joins TRBV6-6 to TRBJ1-2; the match to TRBD1 covers 7 bases. V lost 4 bases to trimming and J lost 6 bases; unmatched junction nucleotides: 5. There are 13 residues in the CDR3. CDR1 and CDR2 (germline): MNHNY, SVGAGI (reference sequence). This CDR3 reads CASSWDDRDGYTF. The CDR3 nucleotides read TGTGCCAGCAGTTGGGATGACAGGGATGGCTACACCTTC.

The chain employs TRBV6-5 and TRBJ1-2; TRBD1 is a possible D gene (6 bases). V lost 0 bases and J lost 0, with 11 bases in between. The CDR3 consists of 16 residues. Germline lookup yields CDR1 MNHEY and CDR2 SVGAGI. The CDR3, as DNA: TGTGCCAGCAGTTACTCTGGGGGGGCGGCTAACTATGGCTACACCTTC. Translated, it gives CASSYSGGAANYGYTF.

This clone showed up just once. The CDR3 is CAISGGPTPSTDTQYF. CDR3 nucleotide sequence: TGTGCCATCAGTGGCGGCCCCACGCCCAGCACAGATACGCAGTATTTT. The chain links TRBV10-3 to TRBJ2-3; no definite D call. Germline loops: CDR1 ENHRY, CDR2 SYGVKD. The CDR3 is 16 residues long. V was clipped by 4 bases and J by 0 bases, with 14 bases between them.

The V and J genes are TRBV7-9 and TRBJ1-1, with D tentatively TRBD1 (6 bases). The CDR3 has 15 residues. Trimming removed 5 bases at V and 3 bases at J, with 16 bases between. Germline-derived CDR1 and CDR2 are SEHNR and FQNEAQ (reference sequence). In DNA form, the CDR3 reads TGTGCCAGCAGCCCAGTCAAAGGGGGGGACACTGAAGCTTTCTTT. It encodes CASSPVKGGDTEAFF.

This chain connects TRBV6-4 to TRBJ2-7; 7 nucleotides agree with TRBD1. CDR1 is MRHNA, CDR2 SNTAGT, per germline. V shed 3 bases and J 3 bases; nucleotides not matched to a gene: 11. This CDR3 spans 16 amino acids. CDR3 loop: CASSDHRDSTFYEQYV. CDR3 bases: TGTGCCAGCAGTGATCACCGGGACAGTACCTTCTACGAGCAGTACGTC.

The gene calls are TRBV7-6 and TRBJ1-1; 7 positions match TRBD1. The trim removed 0 bases at V and 1 base at J, leaving 5 bases unmatched. The CDR3 has 16 amino acids. CDR1 SGHVS and CDR2 FNYEAQ come from the germline V gene. The CDR3 DNA is TGTGCCAGCAGCTTAGCCCAGACAGGGAAGAACACTGAAGCTTTCTTT. Translating it yields CASSLAQTGKNTEAFF.

The rearrangement links TRBV28 to TRBJ1-2; D is perhaps TRBD1 (5 bases). V lost 5 bases and J 4 bases, leaving 11 bases between the germline ends. This CDR3 contains 13 residues. CDR1 MDHEN and CDR2 SYDVKM come from the germline V gene. The DNA for the CDR3 is TGTGCCAGCAGTCCCGACAGTGTCTATGGCTACACCTTC. Its translation is CASSPDSVYGYTF.

The rearrangement links TRBV4-2 to TRBJ2-1; the D is unclear. The length of the CDR3 is 15 residues. The ends were cut back, 0 bases at V and 9 bases at J, with 15 bases in the middle. The V gene's germline CDR1 is LGHNA and CDR2 YNFKEQ. CDR3 loop: CASSQDILDTPEQFF. CDR3 DNA sequence: TGTGCCAGCAGCCAAGATATTTTAGACACGCCTGAGCAGTTCTTC.

Remarks on this clone: Germline is not matched at one junction end, which may reflect a read error. J is TRBJ1-2 and V is TRBV7-3; D possibly corresponds to TRBD1 (6 bases). The CDR3 spans 13 residues. The V gene's germline CDR1 is SGHTA and CDR2 FQGTGA. The CDR3 region has the DNA TGTGCCAGCAGCATAACAGGGACTTATGGCTACACCTTC. Residues: CASSITGTYGYTF.

The chain links TRBV7-9 to TRBJ2-2; a possible D gene is TRBD1 (6 bases). This CDR3 spans 13 amino acids. The germline CDR1 and CDR2 sequences are SEHNR and FQNEAQ (reference sequence). Trimming removed 10 bases from V and 0 bases from J, with 9 bases in between. The chain's CDR3 is CATGTPNTGELFF. CDR3 coding DNA: TGTGCCACGGGGACACCGAACACCGGGGAGCTGTTTTTT. The full variable domain, rest sourced from reference TRBV7-9 and TRBJ2-2, is DTGVSQNPRHKITKRGQNVTFRCDPISEHNRLYWYRQTLGQGPEFLTYFQNEAQLEKSRLLSDRFSAERPKGSFSTLEIQRTEQGDSAMYLCATGTPNTGELFFGEGSRLTVL.

This chain links TRBV6-1 with TRBJ2-7; 11 bases agree with TRBD1. V trimming: 5 bases; J trimming: 4 bases; junction bases outside the gene matches: 4. The CDR3 consists of 14 residues. The germline CDR1 and CDR2 sequences are MNHNS and SASEGT. This chain's CDR3 is CASSWGTGGYEQYF. Written as DNA, the CDR3 is TGTGCCAGCAGTTGGGGGACAGGGGGGTACGAGCAGTACTTC.

The V gene is TRBV6-5, the J gene TRBJ2-2; 8 nucleotides agree with TRBD1. V shed 6 bases and J 0 bases; nucleotides not matched to a gene: 3. This CDR3 has 15 residues. Germline V gene lookup returns CDR1 MNHEY and CDR2 SVGAGI. Here the CDR3 reads CASSPGQANTGELFF. The CDR3 bases are TGTGCCAGCAGCCCGGGACAGGCGAACACCGGGGAGCTGTTTTTT.

This clone was found a few times. V usage is TRBV28 and J usage is TRBJ1-6; D is ambiguous. Germline V gene lookup returns CDR1 MDHEN and CDR2 SYDVKM. V lost 7 bases and J 5 bases, leaving 6 bases between the germline ends. The CDR3 has 12 residues. CDR3 residues: CASTLNNSPLHF. In DNA form, the CDR3 reads TGTGCCAGCACCTTAAATAATTCACCCCTCCACTTT.

This clone was seen a handful of times. CDR3 protein: CASSMDTSYEQYV. In DNA, the CDR3 is TGTGCCAGCAGCATGGACACTTCCTACGAGCAGTACGTC. This chain joins TRBV7-2 and TRBJ2-7; a weak D match, TRBD1 (5 bases). With 5 bases removed from V and 1 base from J, the gap between germline ends came to 9 bases. Germline V gene lookup returns CDR1 SGHTA and CDR2 FQGNSA. CDR3 size: 13 residues.

The chain uses TRBV4-1 and TRBJ2-1; D uncertain. Trimming took 0 bases from V and 0 from J, leaving 6 bases between them. The CDR3 consists of 15 residues. CDR1 is MGHRA, CDR2 YSYEKL, per germline. In DNA, the CDR3 is TGCGCCAGCAGCCAAGATCCTCGCTCCTACAATGAGCAGTTCTTC. Its protein is CASSQDPRSYNEQFF.

The genes are TRBV18 and TRBJ2-2; 8 nucleotides line up with TRBD2. CDR3 length equals 16 residues. J gave up 0 bases and V 6 bases, and 6 bases lay outside the gene matches. Germline V CDR1 and CDR2: KGHSH, LQKENI. The CDR3 DNA reads as TGTGCCAGCTCCCCTCTCGGGGGGGCGAACACCGGGGAGCTGTTTTTT. Its translation: CASSPLGGANTGELFF.

This chain uses TRBV6-1 with TRBJ2-7, with 9 nucleotides matching TRBD1. This CDR3 spans 13 amino acids. From germline, CDR1 is MNHNS and CDR2 SASEGT. Trimming cost V 7 bases and J 3 bases; bases outside gene matches: 4. The CDR3 nucleotides read TGTGCCAGCACTCGACAGGGGGTCTACGAGCAGTACTTC. This gives the protein CASTRQGVYEQYF.

The J gene is TRBJ2-4, the V gene TRBV15; 10 bases fit TRBD1. CDR3 size: 15 residues. Germline values: CDR1 LNHNV, CDR2 YYDKDF (reference sequence). The V segment lost 2 bases and the J segment 8 bases; nucleotides outside the gene matches: 6. DNA of the CDR3: TGTGCCACCAGCAGAACGACAGGGGGCGTGGACATTCAGTACTTC. Its translation: CATSRTTGGVDIQYF.

The chain is built from TRBV9 and TRBJ2-1, with TRBD2 matching 9 bases. V lost 4 bases, J lost 10 bases, and 15 bases stayed unmatched. CDR3 length: 16 residues. Germline V gene sequence: CDR1 SGDLS, CDR2 YYNGEE. The CDR3 protein is CASSPPRGRAMYEQFF. In DNA, the CDR3 is TGTGCCAGCAGCCCCCCCCGCGGGAGGGCCATGTACGAGCAGTTCTTC.